This record looks at one T cell receptor beta chain sequence and its context. Its antigen remains unknown. The data are from a study of T-cell memory formation after mild COVID-19. Libraries for TCRalpha and TCRbeta carried sample barcodes and unique molecular identifiers via 5'RACE. A single record per CDR3 protein comes from TCRdb applying MiXCR to the 5' RACE reads. The sample lists fewer than 400,000 distinct CDR3 sequences, around a sixth occurring once. The J segment lost 8 bases and the V segment lost 6 bases, leaving 8 bases of the junction unmatched. The CDR3 sequence is 13 residues long. Study results and caveats: Clones which contracted sat mainly in CM and EM if CD4+, and in EMRA if CD8+.

This TCR was sampled from a man younger than 35 who had mild COVID-19 (a few samples of this study predate the infection). Cell type and time point are not known. The sample taken for sequencing was PBMCs or a T cell subset sorted from them (not recorded which). V is TRBV12-3 or TRBV12-4 and J is TRBJ1-2; 8 positions match TRBD1. The CDR3 loop reads CASRQSGGWGYTF. In nucleotides, the CDR3 is TGTGCCAGCAGACAATCAGGGGGCTGGGGCTACACCTTC.